This entry concerns a single T cell receptor (beta chain). The data originate from a study of blood T cell repertoires in COVID-19. Original data processing: Estimates of nucleated cell counts were drawn from the amplification of reference gene primers. Using immunoSEQ multiplex PCR, the repertoire was profiled, and TCRdb retains in-frame clones only, with some absent. Clone size and V and J calls were adopted from that table, with D and trimming inferred from the DNA. The sample records about 140,000 clones, about 70% being singletons. Trimming took off 3 bases at V and 6 bases at J, with 18 bases between the two ends. The CDR3 is made up of 15 amino acids. The V gene's germline CDR1 is MNHNS and CDR2 SASEGT.

This sequence originates from a man older than 75 with acute or convalescent COVID-19. The sequencing sample was made of peripheral blood. This rearrangement joins TRBV6-1 to TRBJ2-7; tentative D call: TRBD1 (5 bases). The CDR3 DNA reads TGTGCCAGCAGTGACGGCAGGGCTCTTTACCCCGAGCAGTACTTC. Translating gives CASSDGRALYPEQYF.